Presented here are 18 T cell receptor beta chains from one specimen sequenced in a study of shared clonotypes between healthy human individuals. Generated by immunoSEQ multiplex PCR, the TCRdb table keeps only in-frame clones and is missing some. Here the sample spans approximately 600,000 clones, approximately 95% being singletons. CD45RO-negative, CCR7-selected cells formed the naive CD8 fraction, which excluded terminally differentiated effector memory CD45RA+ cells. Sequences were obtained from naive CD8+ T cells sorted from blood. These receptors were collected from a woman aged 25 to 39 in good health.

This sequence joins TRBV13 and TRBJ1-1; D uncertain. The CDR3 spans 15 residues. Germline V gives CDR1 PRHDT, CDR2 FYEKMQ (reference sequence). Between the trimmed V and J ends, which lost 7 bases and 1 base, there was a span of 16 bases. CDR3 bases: TGTGCCAGCACCTGGAAGCGGGCAGGGAACACTGAAGCTTTCTTT. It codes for CASTWKRAGNTEAFF. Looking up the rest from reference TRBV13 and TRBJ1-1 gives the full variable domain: AAGVIQSPRHLIKEKRETATLKCYPIPRHDTVYWYQQGPGQDPQFLISFYEKMQSDKGSIPDRFSAQQFSDYHSELNMSSLELGDSALYFCASTWKRAGNTEAFFGQGTRLTVV.

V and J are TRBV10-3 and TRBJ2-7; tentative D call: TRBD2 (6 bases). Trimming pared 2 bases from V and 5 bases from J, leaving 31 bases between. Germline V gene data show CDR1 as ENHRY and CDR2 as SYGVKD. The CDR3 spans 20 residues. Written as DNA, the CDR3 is TGTGCCATCAGTGAGCCAAGAGATGGGTCTCGGGAGAACTCCCTTAACGAGCAGTACTTC. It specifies CAISEPRDGSRENSLNEQYF.

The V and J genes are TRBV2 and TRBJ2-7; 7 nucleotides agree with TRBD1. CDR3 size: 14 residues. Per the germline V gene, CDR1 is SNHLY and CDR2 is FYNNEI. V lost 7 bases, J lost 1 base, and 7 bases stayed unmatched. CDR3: CASNPGQASYEQYF. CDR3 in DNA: TGTGCCAGCAACCCTGGACAGGCATCCTACGAGCAGTACTTC.

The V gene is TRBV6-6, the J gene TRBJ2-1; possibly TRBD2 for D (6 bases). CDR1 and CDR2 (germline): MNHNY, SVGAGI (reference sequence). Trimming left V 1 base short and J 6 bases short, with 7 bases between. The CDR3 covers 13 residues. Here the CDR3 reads CASSYLGGNEQFF. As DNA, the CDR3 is TGTGCCAGCAGTTACTTGGGGGGCAATGAGCAGTTCTTC.

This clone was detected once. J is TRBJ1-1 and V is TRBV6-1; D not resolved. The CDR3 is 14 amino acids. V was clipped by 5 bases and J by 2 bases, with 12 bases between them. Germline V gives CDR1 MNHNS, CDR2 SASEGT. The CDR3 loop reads CASSPPGFNTEAFF. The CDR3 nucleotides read TGTGCCAGCAGTCCCCCGGGGTTTAACACTGAAGCTTTCTTT.

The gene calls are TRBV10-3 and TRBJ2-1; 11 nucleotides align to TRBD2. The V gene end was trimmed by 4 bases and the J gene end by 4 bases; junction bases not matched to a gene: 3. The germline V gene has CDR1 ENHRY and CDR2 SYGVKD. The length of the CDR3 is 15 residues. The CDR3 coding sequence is TGTGCCATCAGTGCCGGGACTAGCGGATACAATGAGCAGTTCTTC. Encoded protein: CAISAGTSGYNEQFF.

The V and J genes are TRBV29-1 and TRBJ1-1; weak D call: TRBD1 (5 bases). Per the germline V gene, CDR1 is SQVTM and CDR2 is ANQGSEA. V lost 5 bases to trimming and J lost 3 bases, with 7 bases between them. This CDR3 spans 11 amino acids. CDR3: CSVTRDTEAFF. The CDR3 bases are TGCAGCGTTACCAGGGACACTGAAGCTTTCTTT.

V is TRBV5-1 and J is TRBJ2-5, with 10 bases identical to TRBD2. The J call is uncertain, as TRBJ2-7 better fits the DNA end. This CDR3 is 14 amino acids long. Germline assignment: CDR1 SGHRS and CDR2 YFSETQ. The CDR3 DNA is TGCGCCAGCAGCTCCGGGACTAGCGTATACGAGCAGTACTTC. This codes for CASSSGTSVYEQYF.

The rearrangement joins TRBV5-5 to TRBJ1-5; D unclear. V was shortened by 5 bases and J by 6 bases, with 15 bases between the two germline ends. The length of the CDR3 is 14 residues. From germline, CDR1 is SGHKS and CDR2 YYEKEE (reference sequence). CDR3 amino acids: CASRPNVGIQPQHF. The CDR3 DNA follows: TGTGCCAGCAGACCTAACGTGGGGATTCAGCCCCAGCATTTT. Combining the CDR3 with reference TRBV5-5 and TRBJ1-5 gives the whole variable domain DAGVTQSPTHLIKTRGQQVTLRCSPISGHKSVSWYQQVLGQGPQFIFQYYEKEERGRGNFPDRFSARQFPNYSSELNVNALLLGDSALYLCASRPNVGIQPQHFGDGTRLSIL.

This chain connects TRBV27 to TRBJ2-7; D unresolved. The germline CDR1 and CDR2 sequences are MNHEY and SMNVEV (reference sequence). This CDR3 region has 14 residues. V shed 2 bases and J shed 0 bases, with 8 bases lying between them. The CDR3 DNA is TGTGCCAGCAGTTTAGTGGCCTACTCCTACGAGCAGTACTTC. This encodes CASSLVAYSYEQYF.

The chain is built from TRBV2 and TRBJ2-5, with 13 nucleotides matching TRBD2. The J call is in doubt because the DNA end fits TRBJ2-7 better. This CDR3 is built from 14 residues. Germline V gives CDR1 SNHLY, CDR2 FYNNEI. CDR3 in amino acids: CASSGTSGGYEQYF. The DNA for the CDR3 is TGTGCCAGCAGTGGGACTAGCGGGGGATACGAGCAGTACTTC.

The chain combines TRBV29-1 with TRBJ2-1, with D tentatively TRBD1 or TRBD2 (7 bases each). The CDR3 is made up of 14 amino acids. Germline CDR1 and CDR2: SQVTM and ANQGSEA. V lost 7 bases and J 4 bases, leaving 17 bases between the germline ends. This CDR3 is CSARGGTTYNEQFF. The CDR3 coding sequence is TGCAGCGCCAGGGGGGGGACTACTTACAATGAGCAGTTCTTC.

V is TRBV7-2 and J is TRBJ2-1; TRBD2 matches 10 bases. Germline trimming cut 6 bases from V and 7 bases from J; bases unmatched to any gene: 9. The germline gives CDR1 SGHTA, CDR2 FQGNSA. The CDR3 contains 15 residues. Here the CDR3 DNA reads TGTGCCAGCAGTCTAGCGGGAGAGGCTAGGAATGAGCAGTTCTTC. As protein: CASSLAGEARNEQFF. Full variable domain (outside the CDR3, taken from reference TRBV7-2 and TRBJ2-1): GAGVSQSPSNKVTEKGKDVELRCDPISGHTALYWYRQSLGQGLEFLIYFQGNSAPDKSGLPSDRFSAERTGGSVSTLTIQRTQQEDSAVYLCASSLAGEARNEQFFGPGTRLTVL.

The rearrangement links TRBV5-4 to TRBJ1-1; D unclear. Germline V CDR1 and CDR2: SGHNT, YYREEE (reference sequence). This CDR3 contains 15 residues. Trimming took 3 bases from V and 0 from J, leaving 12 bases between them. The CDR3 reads CASSSQNNMNTEAFF. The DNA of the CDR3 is TGTGCCAGCAGCTCCCAAAACAATATGAACACTGAAGCTTTCTTT.

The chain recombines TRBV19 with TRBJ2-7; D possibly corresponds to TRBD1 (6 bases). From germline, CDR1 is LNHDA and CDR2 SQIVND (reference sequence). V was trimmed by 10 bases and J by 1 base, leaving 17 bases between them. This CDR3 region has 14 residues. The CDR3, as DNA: TGTGCCACCAAACCGGGACAAGGGTCCTACGAGCAGTACTTC. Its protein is CATKPGQGSYEQYF. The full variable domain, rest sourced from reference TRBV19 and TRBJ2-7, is DGGITQSPKYLFRKEGQNVTLSCEQNLNHDAMYWYRQDPGQGLRLIYYSQIVNDFQKGDIAEGYSVSREKKESFPLTVTSAQKNPTAFYLCATKPGQGSYEQYFGPGTRLTVT.

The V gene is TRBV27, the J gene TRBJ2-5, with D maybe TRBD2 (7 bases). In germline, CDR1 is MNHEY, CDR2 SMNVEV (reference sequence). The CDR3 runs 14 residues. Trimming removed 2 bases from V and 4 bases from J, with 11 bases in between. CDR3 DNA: TGTGCCAGCAGTTTACGGGGGGCGACAGAGACCCAGTACTTC. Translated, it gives CASSLRGATETQYF.

CDR3 protein: CASSLVDSAGYGYTF. The CDR3 DNA follows: TGTGCCAGTAGTCTCGTTGACAGCGCCGGCTATGGCTACACCTTC. J is TRBJ1-2 and V is TRBV19, with D perhaps matching TRBD1 (5 bases). The CDR3 is made up of 15 amino acids. V was shortened by 5 bases and J by 4 bases, with 17 bases between the two germline ends. Germline values: CDR1 LNHDA, CDR2 SQIVND (reference sequence).

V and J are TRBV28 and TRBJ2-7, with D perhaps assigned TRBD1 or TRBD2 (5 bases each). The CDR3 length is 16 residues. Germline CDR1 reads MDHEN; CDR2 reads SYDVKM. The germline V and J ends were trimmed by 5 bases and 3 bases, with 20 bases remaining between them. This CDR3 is CASSLTPGAVYYEQYF. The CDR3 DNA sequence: TGTGCCAGCAGTCTTACCCCCGGGGCAGTGTACTACGAGCAGTACTTC. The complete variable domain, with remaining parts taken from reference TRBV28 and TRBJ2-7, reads DVKVTQSSRYLVKRTGEKVFLECVQDMDHENMFWYRQDPGLGLRLIYFSYDVKMKEKGDIPEGYSVSREKKERFSLILESASTNQTSMYLCASSLTPGAVYYEQYFGPGTRLTVT.